This T cell receptor beta chain was identified in a study of blood T cells in healthy people across ages. The CDR3 covers 13 residues. The V gene lost 1 base and the J gene lost 10 bases, with 11 bases spanning the gap. The germline V gene has CDR1 LGHNA and CDR2 YNFKEQ. Comments on this clonotype: Its target is unknown.

Next came a second PCR, run for about 6 to 12 cycles, which used a sample-barcoded 5' primer along with a J-beta primer mix. TCRdb used MiXCR to reprocess the 5' RACE reads, holding one entry per CDR3 protein. Among approximately 800,000 distinct CDR3 sequences listed, roughly 64% were seen once. Study-wide points: Among T cells, TCR beta diversity per million cells dropped roughly linearly as age rose. In long-lived donors, naive CD4+ cell counts and diversity exceeded those of aged donors. Naive T cell percentage strongly correlated with TCR beta diversity. Since the PBMCs were unsorted, naive and antigen-experienced cells could not be conclusively compared.

The sample consisted of blood. This receptor was identified in a man in his thirties or forties in good health. This chain joins TRBV4-2 and TRBJ2-1; the D gene is possibly TRBD2 (6 bases). CDR3 in DNA: TGTGCCAGCAGCCAAGTGGCGGCGGGAGAGCAGTTCTTC. It translates to CASSQVAAGEQFF.